This T cell receptor (beta chain) comes out of a study of T cells expressing NK-cell markers. Study at large: Seven HCMV-seropositive donors and one seronegative donor made up the eight sequenced donors. Study findings and constraints: In 5 to 7 donors, dominant NKG2C+ clonotypes were roughly 1.0-8% of CD8+ T cells.

TCRdb reprocessed the 5' RACE reads, keeping one entry per CDR3 protein, no DNA. The specimen's table records approximately 550,000 distinct CDR3 sequences. Germline V gene sequence: CDR1 MGHRA, CDR2 YSYEKL. The CDR3 runs 15 residues. In the case of this clonotype: Its antigen is not known.

Sequencing was done on a sample of blood T cells: a sorted CD56 or NKG2C T cell subset, CD4+ or CD8+ T cells, or bulk PBMC T cells (not recorded which). The chain carries TRBV4-1 and TRBJ1-4; TCRdb's D gene call, TRBD1, goes unchecked for lack of DNA. The receptor was isolated from a man younger than 35 in good health. The CDR3 here is CASSQEGGQVEKLFF.